Below, 10 T cell receptor beta chains from the same sample are listed, as sequenced in a study of blood T cell repertoires in COVID-19. Some clones are missing from TCRdb's copy, which holds only in-frame ones; the method was immunoSEQ multiplex PCR. This sample carries around 250,000 clones, roughly 85% of them seen once, and the ten largest clones take about 5%. The sample taken for sequencing was PBMCs or T cells enriched from blood (not recorded which). The receptors derive from a man in his forties or fifties who had been exposed to COVID-19.

J is TRBJ2-1 and V is TRBV29-1; TRBD1 might be the D (6 bases). Between the trimmed V and J ends, which lost 1 base and 4 bases, there was a span of 11 bases. From germline, CDR1 is SQVTM and CDR2 ANQGSEA. The CDR3 extends over 14 amino acids. CDR3: CSVEGGTLYNEQFF. The CDR3 DNA is TGCAGCGTTGAAGGAGGGACACTTTACAATGAGCAGTTCTTC.

The V gene is TRBV21-1, the J gene TRBJ2-7; the DNA was not compared with TRBD1, the D call given in the table. TRBV21-1 represents a pseudogene. This CDR3 has 15 residues. As DNA, the CDR3 is TGTGCCAGCAGCAAAGAGGGGCAGACGTCTTACGAGCAGTACTTC. It translates to CASSKEGQTSYEQYF.

The J gene is TRBJ2-3, the V gene TRBV6-6, with 7 bases that match TRBD1. There are 17 residues in the CDR3. With V trimmed by 5 bases and J by 6 bases, 17 bases remained unmatched. The germline V gene has CDR1 MNHNY and CDR2 SVGAGI (reference sequence). Here the CDR3 DNA reads TGTGCCAGCAGTCGACTCAAGGTCCAGGGGGTAAGGGATACGCAGTATTTT. It yields the protein CASSRLKVQGVRDTQYF.

The rearrangement links TRBV12-3 or TRBV12-4 to TRBJ1-1; D remains unclear. Trimming left V 4 bases short and J 5 bases short, with 8 bases between. The CDR3 runs to 12 residues. Here the CDR3 reads CASSYRETEAFF. The CDR3, as DNA: TGTGCCAGCAGTTACCGGGAGACTGAAGCTTTCTTT.

J is TRBJ2-1 and V is TRBV5-1; 7 bases are shared with TRBD1. From germline, CDR1 is SGHRS and CDR2 YFSETQ. CDR3 size: 14 residues. Losses at the gene ends were 7 bases for V and 9 bases for J; bases not matched to a gene: 13. CDR3 sequence reads: CASQLGIRGSEQFF. The DNA of the CDR3 is TGCGCCAGCCAACTAGGGATCAGGGGGTCTGAGCAGTTCTTC.

This chain connects TRBV30 to TRBJ2-5; D is possibly TRBD2 (6 bases). Germline V gene sequence: CDR1 GTSNPN, CDR2 SVGIG (reference sequence). CDR3 length equals 12 residues. Between the trimmed V and J ends, which lost 5 bases and 1 base, there was a span of 8 bases. CDR3: CAWLAIQETQYF. In DNA, the CDR3 is TGTGCCTGGCTAGCGATCCAAGAGACCCAGTACTTC.

V gene TRBV9 combines with J gene TRBJ2-5; perhaps TRBD1 as D (6 bases). Germline CDR1 SGDLS, CDR2 YYNGEE. Trimming removed 4 bases at V and 5 bases at J, with 15 bases between. CDR3 length: 14 residues. This CDR3 is CASSLEGQEETQYF. The CDR3 DNA sequence: TGTGCCAGCAGCCTCGAGGGACAAGAGGAGACCCAGTACTTC. Full variable domain (rest looked up from reference TRBV9 and TRBJ2-5): DSGVTQTPKHLITATGQRVTLRCSPRSGDLSVYWYQQSLDQGLQFLIQYYNGEERAKGNILERFSAQQFPDLHSELNLSSLELGDSALYFCASSLEGQEETQYFGPGTRLLVL.

The chain has TRBV28 and TRBJ1-2; the D gene is possibly TRBD1 (6 bases). The germline CDR1 and CDR2 sequences are MDHEN and SYDVKM. V lost 6 bases, J lost 7 bases, and 15 bases lay in between. This CDR3 comprises 13 residues. DNA of the CDR3: TGTGCCAGCAGCCAGGGGCTTAGAGGTGGCTACACCTTC. Amino acid sequence: CASSQGLRGGYTF.

The CDR3 DNA sequence: TGCAGTGCCCCCGGGGGGACTGAAGCTTTCTTT. Encoded protein: CSAPGGTEAFF. The chain joins TRBV20-1 to TRBJ1-1; possibly TRBD1 for D (5 bases). Germline loops: CDR1 DFQATT, CDR2 SNEGSKA (reference sequence). With 6 bases removed from V and 5 bases from J, the gap between germline ends came to 10 bases. This CDR3 has 11 amino acids.

This clone was recorded once. This rearrangement joins TRBV12-5 to TRBJ2-5, with D possibly TRBD2 on 6 matching bases. Germline CDR1 is LGHNT and CDR2 is FRNRAP. The V end lost 1 base, the J end lost 2 bases, and 11 bases lay between the germline ends. This CDR3 region has 15 residues. DNA for the CDR3: TGTGCTAGTGGTTTGGGGTCTGGGGGGCAAGAGACCCAGTACTTC. Encoded protein: CASGLGSGGQETQYF.